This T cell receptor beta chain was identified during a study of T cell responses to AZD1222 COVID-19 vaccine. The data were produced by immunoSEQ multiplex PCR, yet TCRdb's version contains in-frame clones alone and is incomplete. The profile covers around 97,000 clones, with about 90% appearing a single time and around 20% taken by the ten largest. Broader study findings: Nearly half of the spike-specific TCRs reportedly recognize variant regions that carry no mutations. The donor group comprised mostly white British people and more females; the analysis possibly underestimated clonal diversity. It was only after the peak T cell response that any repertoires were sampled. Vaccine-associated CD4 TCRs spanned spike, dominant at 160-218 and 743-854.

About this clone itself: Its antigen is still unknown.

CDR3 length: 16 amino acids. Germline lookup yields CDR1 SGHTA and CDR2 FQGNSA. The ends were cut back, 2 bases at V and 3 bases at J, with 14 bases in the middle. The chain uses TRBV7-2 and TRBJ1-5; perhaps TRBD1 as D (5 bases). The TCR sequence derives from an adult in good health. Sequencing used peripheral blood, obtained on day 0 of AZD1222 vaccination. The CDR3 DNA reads TGTGCCAGCAGCTTATTGGGGCAGGTTCTCAATCAGCCCCAGCATTTT. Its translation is CASSLLGQVLNQPQHF.